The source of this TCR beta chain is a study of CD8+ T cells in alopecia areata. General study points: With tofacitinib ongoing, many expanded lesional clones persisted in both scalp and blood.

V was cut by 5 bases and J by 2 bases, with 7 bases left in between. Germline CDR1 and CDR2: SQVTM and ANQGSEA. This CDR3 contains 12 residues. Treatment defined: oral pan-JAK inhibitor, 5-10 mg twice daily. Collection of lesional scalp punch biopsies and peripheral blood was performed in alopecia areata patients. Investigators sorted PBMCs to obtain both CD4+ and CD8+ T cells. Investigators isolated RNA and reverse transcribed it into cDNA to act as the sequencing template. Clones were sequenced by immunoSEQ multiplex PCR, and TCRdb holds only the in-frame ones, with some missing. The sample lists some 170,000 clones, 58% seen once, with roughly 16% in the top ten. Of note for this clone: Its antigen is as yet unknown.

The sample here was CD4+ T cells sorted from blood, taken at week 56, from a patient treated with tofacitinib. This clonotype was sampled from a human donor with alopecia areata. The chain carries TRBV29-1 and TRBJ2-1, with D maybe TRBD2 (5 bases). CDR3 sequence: CSVTAAYNEQFF. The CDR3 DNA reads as TGCAGCGTTACAGCGGCCTACAATGAGCAGTTCTTC.